This TCR beta chain was identified during a study of cytomegalovirus exposure and HLA in healthy donors. The PCR was carried out with 60 Vbeta primers and 13 Jbeta primers. Some clones are missing from TCRdb's copy, which holds only in-frame ones; the method was immunoSEQ multiplex PCR. This sample has 90,000 to 150,000 clones, with around 80% found just once. Notes on this clone: Its matching antigen is unknown.

Regarding the study as a whole: Productive rates of about 87% or about 30% were seen for most TCR beta V segments in an earlier analysis. Rare sequences made up most TCRs, while some public TCRs were found in many donors. Likely technical artifact: a cluster of highly shared sequence variants. Per published reports, the classifier diagnosed cytomegalovirus status with high specificity and sensitivity.

The V gene's germline CDR1 is SGHTA and CDR2 FQGNSA. CDR3 length: 14 residues. The J segment lost 4 bases and the V segment lost 6 bases, leaving 7 bases of the junction unmatched. Sequenced sample: PBMCs. The source of this sequence is a man aged 50 or older in good health and CMV-seronegative. This chain uses TRBV7-2 with TRBJ1-1; 8 nucleotides match TRBD1. The CDR3 bases are TGTGCCAGCAGGTCGGACAGGGTTCTCACTGAAGCTTTCTTT. Translation gives CASRSDRVLTEAFF.